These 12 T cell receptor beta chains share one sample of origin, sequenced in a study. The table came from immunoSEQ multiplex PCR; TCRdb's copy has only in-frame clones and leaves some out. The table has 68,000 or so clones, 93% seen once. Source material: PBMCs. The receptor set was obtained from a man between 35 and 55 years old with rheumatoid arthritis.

The CDR3 sequence is CASSPWTSGGKTQYF. CDR3 DNA: TGTGCCAGCAGTCCCTGGACTAGCGGGGGCAAGACCCAGTACTTC. The chain uses TRBV27 and TRBJ2-5, with 13 positions matching TRBD2. CDR1 is MNHEY and CDR2 is SMNVEV in the germline V gene (reference sequence). The CDR3 runs to 15 residues. The junction had 6 bases not matched to a gene; V was cut back by 5 bases and J by 6 bases.

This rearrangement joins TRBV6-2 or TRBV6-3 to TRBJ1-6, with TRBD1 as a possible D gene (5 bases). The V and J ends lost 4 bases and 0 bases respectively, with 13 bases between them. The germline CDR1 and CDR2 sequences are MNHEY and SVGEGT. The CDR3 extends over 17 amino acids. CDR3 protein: CASSWDYGSSYNSPLHF. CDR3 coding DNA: TGTGCCAGCAGTTGGGACTATGGGAGCTCCTATAATTCACCCCTCCACTTT.

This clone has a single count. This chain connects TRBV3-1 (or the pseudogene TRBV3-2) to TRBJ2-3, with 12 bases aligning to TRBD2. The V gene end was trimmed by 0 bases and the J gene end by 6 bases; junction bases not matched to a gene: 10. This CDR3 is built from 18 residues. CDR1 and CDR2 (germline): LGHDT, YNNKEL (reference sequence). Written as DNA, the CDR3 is TGTGCCAGCAGCCAAGATCGGGGCGGACTAGCGGGAATGGATACGCAGTATTTT. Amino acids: CASSQDRGGLAGMDTQYF.

This chain's CDR3 is CATSDTWTSGTRNTGELFF. In nucleotides, the CDR3 is TGTGCCACCAGTGACACCTGGACTAGCGGAACCCGGAACACCGGGGAGCTGTTTTTT. The rearrangement joins TRBV24-1 to TRBJ2-2; the match to TRBD2 covers 10 bases. The J segment lost 1 base and the V segment lost 4 bases, leaving 11 bases of the junction unmatched. The CDR3 covers 19 residues. Germline CDR1 KGHDR, CDR2 SFDVKD.

Here the CDR3 DNA reads TGTGCCAGCAGCCGTGGGCAGGGGAATGGCTACACCTTC. Its protein is CASSRGQGNGYTF. V gene TRBV5-4 combines with J gene TRBJ1-2; D might be TRBD1 (6 bases). The CDR3 is made up of 13 amino acids. Germline V gene lookup returns CDR1 SGHNT and CDR2 YYREEE (reference sequence). V gave up 4 bases and J gave up 6 bases, with 13 bases separating them.

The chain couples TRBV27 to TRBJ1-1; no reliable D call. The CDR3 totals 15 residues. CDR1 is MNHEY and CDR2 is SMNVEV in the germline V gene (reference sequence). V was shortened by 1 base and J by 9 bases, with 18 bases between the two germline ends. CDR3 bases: TGTGCCAGCAGTTTATATAGGGAGCCGCCTATTCAAGCTTTCTTT. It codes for CASSLYREPPIQAFF.

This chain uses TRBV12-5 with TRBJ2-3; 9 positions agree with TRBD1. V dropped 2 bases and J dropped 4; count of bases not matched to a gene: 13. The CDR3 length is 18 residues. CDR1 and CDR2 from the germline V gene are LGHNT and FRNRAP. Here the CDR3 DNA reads TGTGCTAGTGGTTTGTACCAGAAGGGGACAGGGTTCGCAGATACGCAGTATTTT. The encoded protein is CASGLYQKGTGFADTQYF.

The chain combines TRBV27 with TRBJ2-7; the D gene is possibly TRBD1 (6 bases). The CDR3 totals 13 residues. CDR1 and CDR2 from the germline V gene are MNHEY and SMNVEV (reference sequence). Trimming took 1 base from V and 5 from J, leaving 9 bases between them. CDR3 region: CASSLWAGDEQYF. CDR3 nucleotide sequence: TGTGCCAGCAGTTTATGGGCAGGGGACGAGCAGTACTTC.

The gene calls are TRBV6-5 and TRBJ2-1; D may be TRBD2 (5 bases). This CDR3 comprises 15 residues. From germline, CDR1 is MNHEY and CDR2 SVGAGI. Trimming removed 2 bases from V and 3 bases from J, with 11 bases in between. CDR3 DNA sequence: TGTGCCAGCAGTTACACGTGGGAGAGCTACAATGAGCAGTTCTTC. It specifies CASSYTWESYNEQFF.

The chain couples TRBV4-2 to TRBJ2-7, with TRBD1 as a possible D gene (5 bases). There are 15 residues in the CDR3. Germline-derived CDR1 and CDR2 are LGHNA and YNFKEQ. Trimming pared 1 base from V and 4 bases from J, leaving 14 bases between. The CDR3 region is CASSQARQGMYEQYF. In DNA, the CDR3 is TGTGCCAGCAGCCAAGCCAGGCAGGGTATGTACGAGCAGTACTTC.

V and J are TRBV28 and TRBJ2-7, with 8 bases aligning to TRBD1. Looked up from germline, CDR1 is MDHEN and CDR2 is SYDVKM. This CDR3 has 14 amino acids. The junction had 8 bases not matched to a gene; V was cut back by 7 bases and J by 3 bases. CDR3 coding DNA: TGTGCCAGCACCGAGGGACAGGTTCTCTACGAGCAGTACTTC. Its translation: CASTEGQVLYEQYF.

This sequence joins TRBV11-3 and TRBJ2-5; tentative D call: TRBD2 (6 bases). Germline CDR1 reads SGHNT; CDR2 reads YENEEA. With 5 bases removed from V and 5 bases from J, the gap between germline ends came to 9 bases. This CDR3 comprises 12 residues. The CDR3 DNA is TGTGCCAGCAGCGGGGACTCCGAGACCCAGTACTTC. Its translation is CASSGDSETQYF.